This T cell receptor beta chain was identified in a study of blood T cell repertoires in COVID-19. Only in-frame clones appear in the TCRdb table, and some are missing; sequencing was by immunoSEQ multiplex PCR. The sample holds about 140,000 clones, over 70% seen once. Which cohort a participant joined came from the clinical history participants gave. CDR3 size: 14 residues. CDR1 is SGHRS and CDR2 is YFSETQ in the germline V gene. Trimming removed 7 bases from V and 7 bases from J; junction bases left unmatched: 7. The specimen was PBMCs or T cells enriched from blood (not recorded which). The TCR sequence derives from a man between 65 and 80 years old who had been exposed to COVID-19. The V call is TRBV5-1, the J call TRBJ1-6, with 8 bases aligning to TRBD1. The CDR3 reads CASRQGMVNSPLHF. Here the CDR3 DNA reads TGCGCCAGCCGACAGGGGATGGTAAATTCACCCCTCCACTTT.